This T cell receptor (beta chain) was observed in a study of regulatory T cells in long-lasting Graves disease. The time point here: newly diagnosed GD, antithyroid drugs for less than 3 months. Extracted RNA from PBMCs served as the source of the TCR library. J was trimmed by 7 bases and V by 6 bases; bases with no gene match: 8. The CDR3 loop spans 13 amino acids. CDR1 is DFQATT, CDR2 SNEGSKA, per germline (reference sequence). Regarding the study as a whole: Less diverse TCR repertoires were seen in persistent Graves' patients than in newly diagnosed ones. TRBV28 was favored in persistent disease, as were TRBJ1-2 and TRBJ2-5. Possibly, too few samples lowered accuracy.

Of note for this clonotype: What it binds is not known.

The TCR beta library used iRepertoire HTBI primers with Arm-PCR amplification of CDR3. TCRdb re-derived calls from the multiplex PCR reads in MiXCR, one entry per CDR3 protein. The table records some 600,000 distinct CDR3 sequences, about 15% of them present only once. Another study also made use of these data, one on T cells in Graves' hyperthyroidism and ophthalmopathy.

Source: peripheral blood mononuclear cells (PBMCs), taken at new diagnosis, from a patient treated with antithyroid drugs. This receptor was obtained from a man younger than 35 with Graves disease. V is TRBV20-1 and J is TRBJ2-1; 8 bases align to TRBD1. CDR3 bases: TGCAGTGCCAGACAGGGGCGGGTGAATGAGCAGTTCTTC. It encodes CSARQGRVNEQFF.